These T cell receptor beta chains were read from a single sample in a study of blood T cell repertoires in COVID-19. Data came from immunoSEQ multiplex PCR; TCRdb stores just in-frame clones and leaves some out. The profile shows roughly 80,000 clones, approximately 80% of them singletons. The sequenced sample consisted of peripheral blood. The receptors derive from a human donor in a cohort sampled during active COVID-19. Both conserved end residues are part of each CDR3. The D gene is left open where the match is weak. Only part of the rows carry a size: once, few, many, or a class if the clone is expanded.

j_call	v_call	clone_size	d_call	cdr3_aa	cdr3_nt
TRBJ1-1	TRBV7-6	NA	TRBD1	CASSFLGSGTGEAFF	TGTGCCAGCAGCTTCCTGGGGTCCGGGACAGGTGAAGCTTTCTTT
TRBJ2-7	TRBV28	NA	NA	CASSLGQGKGEQYF	TGTGCCAGCAGTTTAGGTCAGGGTAAAGGCGAGCAGTACTTC
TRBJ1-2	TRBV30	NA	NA	CAWSRRREGYTF	TGTGCCTGGAGTCGCCGTAGGGAGGGCTACACCTTC
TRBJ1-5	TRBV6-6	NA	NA	CASSYSRSNQPQHF	TGTGCCAGCAGTTACTCGAGGAGCAATCAGCCCCAGCATTTT
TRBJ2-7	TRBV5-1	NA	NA	CASSRTRTYEQYF	TGCGCCAGCAGTCGGACACGCACCTACGAGCAGTACTTC
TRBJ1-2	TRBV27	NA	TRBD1	CASSPRTGVNYGYTF	TGTGCCAGCAGTCCCCGGACAGGCGTTAACTATGGCTACACCTTC
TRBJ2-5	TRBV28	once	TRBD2	CASSSLRLAIETQYF	TGTGCCAGCAGTTCCCTTCGACTAGCCATAGAGACCCAGTACTTC
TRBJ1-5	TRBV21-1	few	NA	CASSKEGGTAFPKPQHF	TGTGCCAGCAGCAAAGAGGGGGGGACCGCGTTCCCAAAGCCCCAGCATTTT
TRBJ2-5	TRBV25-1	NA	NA	CASSRVGSETQYF	TGTGCCAGCAGTCGAGTTGGTAGCGAGACCCAGTACTTC
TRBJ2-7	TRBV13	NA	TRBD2	CASSSHSGGSYEQYF	TGTGCCAGCAGCTCACATAGCGGGGGATCCTACGAGCAGTACTTC
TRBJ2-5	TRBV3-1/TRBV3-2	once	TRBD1	CASSWPGQGEETQYF	TGTGCCAGCAGCTGGCCGGGACAGGGGGAAGAGACCCAGTACTTC
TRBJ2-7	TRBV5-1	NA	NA	CASSRGGNEQYF	TGCGCCAGCTCGAGGGGGGGCAACGAGCAGTACTTC
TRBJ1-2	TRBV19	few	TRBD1	CASEKGAYGYTF	TGTGCCAGCGAGAAGGGGGCCTATGGCTACACCTTC
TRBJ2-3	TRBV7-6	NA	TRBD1	CASSPTLATGSTDTQYF	TGTGCCAGCAGCCCGACCCTCGCGACAGGGAGCACAGATACGCAGTATTTT
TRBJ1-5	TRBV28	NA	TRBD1	CASSFGTGGNQPQHF	TGTGCCAGCAGTTTCGGGACAGGTGGGAATCAGCCCCAGCATTTT
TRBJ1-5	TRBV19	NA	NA	CASRGGGGGQPQHF	TGTGCCAGTAGAGGCGGGGGCGGCGGTCAGCCCCAGCATTTT
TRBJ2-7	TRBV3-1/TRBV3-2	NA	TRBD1	CASSQEGGRGLRIYEQYF	TGTGCCAGCAGCCAAGAAGGGGGCAGGGGTCTTAGGATCTACGAGCAGTACTTC
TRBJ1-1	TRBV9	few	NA	CASSPRVGNTEAFF	TGTGCCAGCAGCCCCAGGGTCGGGAACACTGAAGCTTTCTTT
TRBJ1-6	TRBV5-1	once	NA	CASRTDSDNSPLHF	TGCGCCAGCAGGACGGACAGTGATAATTCACCCCTCCACTTT
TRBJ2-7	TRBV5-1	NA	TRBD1	CASSLSTGSSYEQYF	TGCGCCAGCAGCCTATCGACAGGGAGCTCCTACGAGCAGTACTTC
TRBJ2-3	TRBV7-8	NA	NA	CASSLLVPGTASTDTQYF	TGTGCCAGCAGCTTATTAGTGCCGGGGACTGCTAGCACAGATACGCAGTATTTT
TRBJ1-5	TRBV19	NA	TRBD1	CASYGQGLEQPQHF	TGTGCCAGTTACGGACAGGGCTTAGAACAGCCCCAGCATTTT
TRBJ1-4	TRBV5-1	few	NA	CASSLEGYGANEKLFF	TGCGCCAGCAGCTTGGAGGGGTATGGGGCTAATGAAAAACTGTTTTTT
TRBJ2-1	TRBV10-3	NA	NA	CAITEGGTSSYNEQFF	TGTGCCATCACCGAGGGGGGGACCAGCTCCTACAATGAGCAGTTCTTC
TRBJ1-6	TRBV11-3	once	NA	CASSSSNSPLHF	TGTGCCAGCAGCTCCTCTAATTCACCCCTCCACTTT
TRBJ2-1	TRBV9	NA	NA	CASSAPGNSYNEQFF	TGTGCCAGCAGCGCCCCCGGGAACTCCTACAATGAGCAGTTCTTC
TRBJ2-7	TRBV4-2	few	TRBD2	CASSQDRGGSDEQYF	TGTGCCAGCAGCCAAGATCGCGGGGGGTCTGACGAGCAGTACTTC
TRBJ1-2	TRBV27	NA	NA	CASSLSAPRTEVYGYTF	TGTGCCAGCAGTTTATCAGCTCCCCGGACAGAAGTTTATGGCTACACCTTC
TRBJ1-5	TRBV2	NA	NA	CASSETVYSNQPQHF	TGTGCCAGCAGTGAGACAGTCTATAGCAATCAGCCCCAGCATTTT
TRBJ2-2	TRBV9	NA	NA	CASSEGGVNTGELFF	TGTGCCAGCAGCGAAGGGGGGGTCAACACCGGGGAGCTGTTTTTT
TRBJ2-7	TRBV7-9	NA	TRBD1	CASSSPTTGDPYEQYF	TGTGCCAGCAGCTCTCCGACGACAGGGGACCCCTACGAGCAGTACTTC
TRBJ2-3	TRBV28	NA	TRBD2	CASSLSFIAGAPEYF	TGTGCCAGCAGTTTATCGTTTATAGCGGGGGCTCCGGAGTATTTT
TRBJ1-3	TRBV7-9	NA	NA	CASSLVGGLSGNTIYF	TGTGCCAGCAGCTTAGTGGGGGGGCTCTCTGGAAACACCATATATTTT
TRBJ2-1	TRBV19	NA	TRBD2	CASSKGAGGSSGEQFF	TGTGCCAGTAGTAAGGGAGCGGGGGGGTCCAGCGGTGAGCAGTTCTTC
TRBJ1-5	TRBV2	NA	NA	CASNQGRYGNQPQHF	TGTGCCAGCAACCAGGGCCGATATGGCAATCAGCCCCAGCATTTT
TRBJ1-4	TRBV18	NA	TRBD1	CASSQRGPPNEKLFF	TGTGCCAGCTCACAGAGGGGGCCGCCTAATGAAAAACTGTTTTTT
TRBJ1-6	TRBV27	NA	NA	CASSPREGRSPLHF	TGTGCCAGCAGTCCCCGGGAGGGGCGTTCACCCCTCCACTTT
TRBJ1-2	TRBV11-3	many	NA	CASSPSGRSYGYTF	TGTGCCAGCAGCCCAAGTGGCCGAAGCTATGGCTACACCTTC
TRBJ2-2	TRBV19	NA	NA	CASSMGRPGELFF	TGTGCCAGTAGTATGGGGCGTCCCGGGGAGCTGTTTTTT
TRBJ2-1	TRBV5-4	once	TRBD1	CASSLDGTGVGQFF	TGTGCCAGCAGCTTGGACGGGACAGGGGTTGGGCAGTTCTTC
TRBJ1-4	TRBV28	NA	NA	CASSSQRWEKLFF	TGTGCCAGCAGTTCTCAGAGGTGGGAAAAACTGTTTTTT
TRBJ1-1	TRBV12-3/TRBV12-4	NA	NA	CASSIQGRTEAFF	TGTGCCAGCAGTATACAGGGTCGGACTGAAGCTTTCTTT
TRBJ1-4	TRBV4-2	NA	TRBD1	CASSQEGQGSNEKLFF	TGTGCCAGCAGCCAAGAGGGACAGGGGTCTAATGAAAAACTGTTTTTT
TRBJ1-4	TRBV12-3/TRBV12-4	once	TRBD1	CASRRQGEKLFF	TGTGCCAGCAGGCGACAGGGGGAAAAACTGTTTTTT
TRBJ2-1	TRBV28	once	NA	CASGSNEQFF	TGTGCCAGCGGGAGCAATGAGCAGTTCTTC
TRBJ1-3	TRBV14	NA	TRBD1	CASFGTGGRRNTIYF	TGTGCCAGCTTTGGCACAGGGGGCAGGCGGAACACCATATATTTT